The rows below give T cell receptor beta chains drawn from one sample of a study of regulatory T cells in long-lasting Graves disease. MiXCR, run by TCRdb on the multiplex PCR reads, gives a single entry per CDR3 protein. The sample includes roughly 470,000 distinct CDR3 sequences, less than 25% seen only once; the top ten take 6.5% to 8%. This specimen consisted of peripheral blood mononuclear cells (PBMCs), obtained when the disease was refractory, from a patient treated with antithyroid drugs. These receptors were collected from a female donor with Graves disease. The CDR3 runs from the conserved cysteine through the conserved F or W. A D gene is named only where the DNA matches it firmly. Only part of the rows carry a size: once, few, many, or a class if the clone is expanded.

TRBJ2-1	few	TRBV7-8	TRBD2	CASSLVTSGRLEQFF	TGTGCCAGCAGCTTAGTAACTAGCGGGAGGCTTGAGCAGTTCTTC
TRBJ2-3	once	TRBV7-2	TRBD2	CASSPGTSGVDTQYF	TGTGCCAGCAGCCCAGGGACTAGCGGAGTAGATACGCAGTATTTT
TRBJ2-1	NA	TRBV6-1	NA	CASRDNYNEQFF	TGTGCCAGCAGGGACAACTACAATGAGCAGTTCTTC
TRBJ2-7	few	TRBV5-4	TRBD2	CASSFGLDYEQYF	TGTGCCAGCAGCTTCGGACTAGACTACGAGCAGTACTTC
TRBJ1-6	few	TRBV7-3	NA	CASSLNGGGNSPLHF	TGTGCCAGCAGCTTAAACGGGGGGGGGAATTCACCCCTCCACTTT
TRBJ1-1	few	TRBV20-1	TRBD1	CSARDETGGYKLNTEAFF	TGCAGTGCTAGAGACGAGACAGGGGGCTACAAATTGAACACTGAAGCTTTCTTT
TRBJ1-1	many	TRBV25-1	TRBD1	CASLRGPGTEAFF	TGTGCCAGCCTCAGGGGGCCTGGAACTGAAGCTTTCTTT
TRBJ2-7	NA	TRBV7-2	TRBD2	CASSLGGGGPPEQYF	TGTGCCAGCAGCTTAGGTGGGGGAGGGCCCCCCGAGCAGTACTTC
TRBJ2-2	NA	TRBV12-5	TRBD2	CASGLKILAEANTGELFF	TGTGCTAGTGGTTTGAAAATCCTAGCGGAGGCGAACACCGGGGAGCTGTTTTTT
TRBJ2-3	NA	TRBV15	NA	CATSKLQTTDTQYF	TGTGCCACCAGCAAACTTCAAACCACAGATACGCAGTATTTT
TRBJ1-1	many	TRBV11-2	NA	CASSLRVTEAFF	TGTGCCAGCAGCCTCAGAGTCACTGAAGCTTTCTTT
TRBJ2-1	NA	TRBV28	TRBD1	CASSQGADEQFF	TGTGCCAGCAGCCAGGGGGCCGATGAGCAGTTCTTC
TRBJ1-2	NA	TRBV5-1	TRBD1	CASSFDRGRKGYTF	TGCGCCAGCAGCTTCGACAGGGGGCGAAAGGGCTACACCTTC
TRBJ1-1	many	TRBV10-3	NA	CAISDDGAHNTEAFF	TGTGCCATCAGTGACGACGGAGCCCACAACACTGAAGCTTTCTTT
TRBJ1-2	many	TRBV6-5	NA	CASSYSAENYGYTF	TGTGCCAGCAGTTACTCGGCAGAGAACTATGGCTACACCTTC
TRBJ2-5	NA	TRBV5-4	TRBD2	CASSLLSGRADETQYF	TGTGCCAGCAGCTTGCTTAGCGGGAGGGCCGACGAGACCCAGTACTTC
TRBJ1-1	many	TRBV6-5	NA	CASSYWGTLNTEAFF	TGTGCCAGCAGTTACTGGGGGACTTTGAACACTGAAGCTTTCTTT
TRBJ1-2	few	TRBV29-1	NA	CSGWTNYGYTF	TGCAGCGGCTGGACTAACTATGGCTACACCTTC
TRBJ2-7	few	TRBV12-3/TRBV12-4	NA	CASSQATLARYEQYF	TGTGCCAGCAGCCAAGCGACCCTCGCTCGATACGAGCAGTACTTC
TRBJ2-4	NA	TRBV7-3	NA	CASSSTFGFVAKNIQYF	TGTGCCAGCAGCTCGACTTTTGGGTTTGTAGCCAAAAACATTCAGTACTTC
TRBJ1-1	NA	TRBV27	NA	CASSFLGASIGTESFF	TGTGCCAGCAGTTTCTTGGGGGCCTCGATTGGCACTGAATCTTTCTTT
TRBJ2-7	many	TRBV2	NA	CASSERALSYEQYF	TGTGCCAGCAGTGAAAGGGCGTTGTCCTACGAGCAGTACTTC